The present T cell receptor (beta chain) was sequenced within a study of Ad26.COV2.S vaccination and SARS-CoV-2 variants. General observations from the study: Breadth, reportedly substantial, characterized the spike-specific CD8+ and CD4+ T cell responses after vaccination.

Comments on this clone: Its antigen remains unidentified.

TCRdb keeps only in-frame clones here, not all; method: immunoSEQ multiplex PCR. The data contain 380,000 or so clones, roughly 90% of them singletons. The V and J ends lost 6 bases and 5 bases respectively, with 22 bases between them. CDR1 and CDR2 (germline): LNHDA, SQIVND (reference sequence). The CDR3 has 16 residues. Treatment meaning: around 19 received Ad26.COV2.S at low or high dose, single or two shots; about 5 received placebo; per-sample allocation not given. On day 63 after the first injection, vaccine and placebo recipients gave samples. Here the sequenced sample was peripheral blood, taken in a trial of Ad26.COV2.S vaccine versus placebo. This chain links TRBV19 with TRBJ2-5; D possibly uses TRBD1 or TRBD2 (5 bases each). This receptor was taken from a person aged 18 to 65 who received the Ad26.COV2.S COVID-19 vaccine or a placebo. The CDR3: CASSPEKGPPWETQYF. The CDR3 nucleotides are TGTGCCAGTAGCCCCGAGAAGGGACCGCCGTGGGAGACCCAGTACTTC.